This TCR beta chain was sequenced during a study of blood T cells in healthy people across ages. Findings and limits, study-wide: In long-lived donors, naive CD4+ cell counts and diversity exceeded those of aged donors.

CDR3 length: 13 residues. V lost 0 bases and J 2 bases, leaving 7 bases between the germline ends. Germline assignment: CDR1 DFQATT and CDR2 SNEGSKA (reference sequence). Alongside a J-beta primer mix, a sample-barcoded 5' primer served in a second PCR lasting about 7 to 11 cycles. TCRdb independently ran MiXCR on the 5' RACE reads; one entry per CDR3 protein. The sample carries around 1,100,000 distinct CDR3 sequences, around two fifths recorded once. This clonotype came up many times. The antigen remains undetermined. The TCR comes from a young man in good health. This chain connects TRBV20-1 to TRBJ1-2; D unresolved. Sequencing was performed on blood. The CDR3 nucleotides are TGCAGTGCTAGAGACCCAGCGAACTATGGCTACACCTTC. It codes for CSARDPANYGYTF.